The clone carrying this T cell receptor beta chain was picked up a small number of times. This entry comes from a study of identical twins. MiXCR was run by TCRdb on the 5' RACE reads, yielding one entry per CDR3 protein. The table has 450,000 or so distinct CDR3 sequences, 20% to 25% seen once; the top ten hold 2.9%. The CDR3 has 11 residues. In germline, CDR1 is MGHRA, CDR2 YSYEKL. Trimming shortened V by 6 bases and J by 8 bases, and 10 bases separated the two germline ends. A further study also used this sample, focusing on T cells expressing NK-cell markers.

The TCR comes from a woman aged 18-29 years in good health. The chain couples TRBV4-1 to TRBJ1-1, with unresolved D. The sequencing input was CD4+ T cells sorted from blood. The CDR3 loop is CASRREREAFF. The CDR3 region has the DNA TGCGCCAGCAGGAGAGAGAGAGAAGCTTTCTTT.